This TCR beta chain was captured by sequencing in a study of T cells in Graves' hyperthyroidism and ophthalmopathy. Study findings and constraints: Blood also held most thyroid clonotypes expanded beyond 0.001. It was a median about 6.5 months before onset that the model predicted ophthalmopathy.

This clonotype was seen ten or more times. No antigen is known for it. RNA transcripts served as the template for amplifying TCR beta CDR3 regions. TCR CDR3 regions were first amplified by RT-PCR with HTBI primers. TCRdb passed the multiplex PCR reads through MiXCR, listing each CDR3 protein once. Of about 610,000 distinct CDR3 sequences in the sample, about 15% were seen once. Trimming removed 3 bases from V and 0 bases from J; junction bases left unmatched: 8. The CDR3 extends over 15 amino acids. Germline values: CDR1 DFQATT, CDR2 SNEGSKA (reference sequence). V gene TRBV20-1 combines with J gene TRBJ2-7, with 7 positions matching TRBD2. The receptor's source is a woman in her thirties or forties with Graves' ophthalmopathy. What was sequenced was blood. The CDR3 region is CSASQPGGSSYEQYF. The CDR3 DNA follows: TGCAGTGCTAGTCAACCGGGCGGGAGCTCCTACGAGCAGTACTTC.